This passage covers 20 T cell receptor beta chains from one sample sequenced in a study of identifying expanded T cells in peripheral blood. Sequencing was performed with immunoSEQ multiplex PCR; in TCRdb, only in-frame clones are kept and a portion is missing. The repertoire includes approximately 86,000 clones, 80% to 90% of them detected once, and roughly 4% sits in the top ten. Specimen: blood. These receptors were collected from a person between 18 and 75 years old in good health.

This chain links TRBV5-1 with TRBJ2-5; the match to TRBD2 covers 7 bases. The CDR3 consists of 15 residues. V gave up 4 bases and J gave up 3 bases; unmatched junction bases: 9. Germline values: CDR1 SGHRS, CDR2 YFSETQ. The CDR3 sequence: CASSQGGGKEETQYF. CDR3 nucleotide sequence: TGCGCCAGCAGCCAGGGCGGGGGAAAGGAAGAGACCCAGTACTTC.

V and J are TRBV7-3 and TRBJ2-2, with D unclear. The V gene lost 0 bases and the J gene lost 0 bases, with 8 bases spanning the gap. CDR3 length equals 16 residues. The germline V gene encodes CDR1 SGHTA and CDR2 FQGTGA. CDR3 protein: CASSLTAASNTGELFF. In DNA form, the CDR3 reads TGTGCCAGCAGCTTAACTGCGGCCTCGAACACCGGGGAGCTGTTTTTT. Combining the CDR3 with reference TRBV7-3 and TRBJ2-2 gives the whole variable domain GAGVSQTPSNKVTEKGKYVELRCDPISGHTALYWYRQSLGQGPEFLIYFQGTGAADDSGLPNDRFFAVRPEGSVSTLKIQRTERGDSAVYLCASSLTAASNTGELFFGEGSRLTVL.

J is TRBJ2-5 and V is TRBV2; D perhaps matches TRBD2 (5 bases). This CDR3 spans 12 amino acids. Germline lookup yields CDR1 SNHLY and CDR2 FYNNEI. The V end lost 8 bases, the J end lost 4 bases, and 11 bases lay between the germline ends. CDR3 DNA: TGTGCCAGCTCATTGGGGAGAGAGACCCAGTACTTC. It encodes CASSLGRETQYF.

The sample holds a few counts of this clone. This sequence joins TRBV19 and TRBJ2-7; a weak D match, TRBD1 (5 bases). The CDR3 length is 11 residues. Deletions cut 3 bases from V and 7 bases from J, with 7 bases between. Per germline, CDR1 LNHDA and CDR2 SQIVND (reference sequence). In DNA, the CDR3 is TGTGCCAGTAGTATTGGGGCGGAGCAGTACTTC. This translates into CASSIGAEQYF. The whole variable domain, remainder taken from reference TRBV19 and TRBJ2-7, is DGGITQSPKYLFRKEGQNVTLSCEQNLNHDAMYWYRQDPGQGLRLIYYSQIVNDFQKGDIAEGYSVSREKKESFPLTVTSAQKNPTAFYLCASSIGAEQYFGPGTRLTVT.

This sequence joins TRBV7-9 and TRBJ1-2; the D is unclear. Trimming shortened V by 7 bases and J by 6 bases, and 9 bases separated the two germline ends. Germline V CDR1 and CDR2: SEHNR, FQNEAQ (reference sequence). The CDR3 totals 11 residues. CDR3 DNA: TGTGCCAGCACACCCAGAGATGGCTACACCTTC. This gives the protein CASTPRDGYTF.

The chain joins TRBV7-6 to TRBJ2-7; TRBD1 agrees at 7 bases. Germline values: CDR1 SGHVS, CDR2 FNYEAQ. The CDR3 spans 15 residues. V gave up 5 bases and J gave up 0 bases; unmatched junction bases: 7. Written as DNA, the CDR3 is TGTGCCAGCAGCCACCGGGCAGGGGGCTCCTACGAGCAGTACTTC. As protein: CASSHRAGGSYEQYF.

This rearrangement joins TRBV25-1 to TRBJ1-1, with a possible D match to TRBD1 (6 bases). Germline V CDR1 and CDR2: MGHDK, SYGVNS. V was shortened by 3 bases and J by 0 bases, with 14 bases between the two germline ends. This CDR3 has 16 amino acids. CDR3 region: CASSDATGRMNTEAFF. DNA for the CDR3: TGTGCCAGCAGTGACGCCACAGGGCGTATGAACACTGAAGCTTTCTTT.

This sequence joins TRBV5-6 and TRBJ1-1; 8 bases align to TRBD1. V gave up 3 bases and J gave up 0 bases; unmatched junction bases: 13. The CDR3 extends over 18 amino acids. The germline V gene has CDR1 SGHDT and CDR2 YYEEEE. The CDR3, as DNA: TGTGCCAGCAGCTCCACATTATCTTGGACAGGGTTGAACACTGAAGCTTTCTTT. Protein sequence: CASSSTLSWTGLNTEAFF.

This chain connects TRBV7-9 to TRBJ2-1; unclear D gene. Between the trimmed V and J ends, which lost 7 bases and 9 bases, there was a span of 13 bases. The CDR3 is 12 amino acids. The germline V gene encodes CDR1 SEHNR and CDR2 FQNEAQ (reference sequence). CDR3 DNA: TGTGCCAGCACCGATACGTTTCGTGAGCAGTTCTTC. This encodes CASTDTFREQFF.

V and J are TRBV6-5 and TRBJ1-5; no clear D. Trimming left V 4 bases short and J 6 bases short, with 10 bases between. The germline gives CDR1 MNHEY, CDR2 SVGAGI. The CDR3 loop spans 13 amino acids. The CDR3 DNA sequence: TGTGCCAGCAGTTCGGACCGTCGTCAGCCCCAGCATTTT. It is translated as CASSSDRRQPQHF.

J is TRBJ1-5 and V is TRBV5-5, with 11 nucleotides matching TRBD1. There are 14 residues in the CDR3. Germline V CDR1 and CDR2: SGHKS, YYEKEE (reference sequence). The junction had 5 bases not matched to a gene; V was cut back by 2 bases and J by 10 bases. The CDR3 reads CASSFGQGAGPQHF. The CDR3 DNA follows: TGTGCCAGCAGCTTCGGACAGGGGGCGGGCCCCCAGCATTTT.

V usage is TRBV9 and J usage is TRBJ2-3, with 8 positions matching TRBD2. V was pared by 0 bases and J by 6 bases, with 9 bases of the junction left unmatched. This CDR3 has 16 residues. In germline, CDR1 is SGDLS, CDR2 YYNGEE. This chain's CDR3 is CASSVAPSGLRDTQYF. The CDR3 nucleotides are TGTGCCAGCAGCGTAGCTCCTAGCGGGTTAAGGGATACGCAGTATTTT.

The chain recombines TRBV5-1 with TRBJ2-1, with D possibly TRBD1 on 6 matching bases. Per the germline V gene, CDR1 is SGHRS and CDR2 is YFSETQ. This CDR3 region has 15 residues. V shed 1 base and J shed 8 bases, with 16 bases lying between them. The CDR3 sequence: CASSLQGAGADEQFF. The DNA for the CDR3 is TGCGCCAGCAGCTTGCAGGGAGCAGGGGCGGATGAGCAGTTCTTC.

This sequence joins TRBV4-3 and TRBJ2-5, with 9 bases identical to TRBD2. With V trimmed by 4 bases and J by 5 bases, 5 bases remained unmatched. Looked up from germline, CDR1 is LGHNA and CDR2 is YSLEER. This CDR3 region has 14 residues. In DNA form, the CDR3 reads TGCGCCAGCAGCCGCGGGGGGGCAGAGGAGACCCAGTACTTC. Protein sequence: CASSRGGAEETQYF.

This clone has only a few counts. This chain links TRBV29-1 with TRBJ1-1; D is perhaps TRBD1 (5 bases). V lost 4 bases to trimming and J lost 3 bases, with 12 bases between them. CDR1 SQVTM and CDR2 ANQGSEA come from the germline V gene. The length of the CDR3 is 13 residues. CDR3 in amino acids: CSVGGRVDTEAFF. Here the CDR3 DNA reads TGCAGCGTTGGGGGCAGGGTGGACACTGAAGCTTTCTTT.

The chain joins TRBV4-1 to TRBJ2-7; D gene ambiguous. The germline V gene has CDR1 MGHRA and CDR2 YSYEKL. The ends were cut back, 4 bases at V and 5 bases at J, with 15 bases in the middle. This CDR3 comprises 14 residues. Written as DNA, the CDR3 is TGCGCCAGCAGCCGGGTCCCCTCGGTCGACGAGCAGTACTTC. Translation: CASSRVPSVDEQYF.

J is TRBJ2-6 and V is TRBV7-3; D uncertain. Germline-derived CDR1 and CDR2 are SGHTA and FQGTGA. This CDR3 comprises 15 residues. The V gene lost 5 bases and the J gene lost 2 bases, with 10 bases spanning the gap. CDR3 in amino acids: CASSNNDPGANVLTF. CDR3 nucleotides: TGTGCCAGCAGCAACAACGATCCTGGGGCCAACGTCCTGACTTTC.

The rearrangement joins TRBV7-9 to TRBJ2-7, with D tentatively TRBD2 (6 bases). This CDR3 has 19 residues. CDR1 and CDR2 (germline): SEHNR, FQNEAQ (reference sequence). Trimming stripped 1 base from V and 2 bases from J, with 24 bases between. In nucleotides, the CDR3 is TGTGCCAGCAGCTTAGGGTTATCTTGGGCTAGCGCGACTCCCTACGAGCAGTACTTC. Translating it yields CASSLGLSWASATPYEQYF.

This clone was seen a handful of times. V is TRBV19 and J is TRBJ1-2; the D is unclear. This CDR3 has 13 amino acids. Germline values: CDR1 LNHDA, CDR2 SQIVND (reference sequence). V dropped 4 bases and J dropped 4 bases, with 10 bases sitting between them. The CDR3 sequence: CASSNPGFYGYTF. CDR3 sequence (DNA): TGTGCCAGTAGTAATCCTGGGTTCTATGGCTACACCTTC.

V and J are TRBV19 and TRBJ1-6; unclear D gene. V lost 6 bases to trimming and J lost 4 bases, with 10 bases between them. The V gene's germline CDR1 is LNHDA and CDR2 SQIVND (reference sequence). The CDR3 has 14 amino acids. CDR3 sequence: CASSLGLYNSPLHF. CDR3 nucleotide sequence: TGTGCCAGTAGCTTGGGTCTGTATAATTCACCCCTCCACTTT.